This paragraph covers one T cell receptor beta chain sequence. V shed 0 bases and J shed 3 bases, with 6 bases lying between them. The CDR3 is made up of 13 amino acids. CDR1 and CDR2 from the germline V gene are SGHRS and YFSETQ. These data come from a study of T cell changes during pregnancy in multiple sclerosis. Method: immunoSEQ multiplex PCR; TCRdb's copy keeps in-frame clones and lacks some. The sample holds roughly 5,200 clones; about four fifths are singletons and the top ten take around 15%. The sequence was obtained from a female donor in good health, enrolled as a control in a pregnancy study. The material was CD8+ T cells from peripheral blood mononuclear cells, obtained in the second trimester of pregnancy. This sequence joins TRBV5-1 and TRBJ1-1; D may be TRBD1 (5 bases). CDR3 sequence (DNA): TGCGCCAGCAGCTTGGTAGGGGACACTGAAGCTTTCTTT. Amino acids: CASSLVGDTEAFF.